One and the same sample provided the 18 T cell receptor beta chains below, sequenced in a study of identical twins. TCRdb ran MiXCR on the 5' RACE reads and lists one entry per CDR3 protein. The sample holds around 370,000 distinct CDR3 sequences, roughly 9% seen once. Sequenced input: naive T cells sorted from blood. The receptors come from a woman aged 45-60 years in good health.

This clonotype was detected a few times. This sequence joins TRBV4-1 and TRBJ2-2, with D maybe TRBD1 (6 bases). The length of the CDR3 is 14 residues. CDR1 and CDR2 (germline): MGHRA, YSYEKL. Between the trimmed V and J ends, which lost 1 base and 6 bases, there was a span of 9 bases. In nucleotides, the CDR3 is TGCGCCAGCAGCCAAGTACAGGGTTCCGGGGAGCTGTTTTTT. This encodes CASSQVQGSGELFF.

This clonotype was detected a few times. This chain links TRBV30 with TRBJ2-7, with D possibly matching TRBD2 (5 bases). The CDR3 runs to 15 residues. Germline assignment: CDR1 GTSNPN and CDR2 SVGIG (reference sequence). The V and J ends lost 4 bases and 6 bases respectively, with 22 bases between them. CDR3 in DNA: TGTGCCTGGAAAACGGGGATACCATATATTAGCGAGCAGTACGTC. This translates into CAWKTGIPYISEQYV.

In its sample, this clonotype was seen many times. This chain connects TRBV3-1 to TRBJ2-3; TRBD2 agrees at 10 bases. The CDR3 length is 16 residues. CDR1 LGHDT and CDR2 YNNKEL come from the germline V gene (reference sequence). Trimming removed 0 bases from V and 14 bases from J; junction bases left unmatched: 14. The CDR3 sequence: CASSQESPLAGKIMYF. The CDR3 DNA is TGTGCCAGCAGCCAAGAATCCCCACTAGCGGGAAAGATTATGTATTTT.

The CDR3 loop is CASSAQGGIGSYEQYF. The CDR3 DNA is TGCGCCAGCAGTGCCCAGGGGGGAATAGGATCCTACGAGCAGTACTTC. V usage is TRBV5-1 and J usage is TRBJ2-7; D might be TRBD1 (7 bases). Germline V lookup: CDR1 SGHRS, CDR2 YFSETQ. This CDR3 has 16 amino acids. Trimming shortened V by 5 bases and J by 1 base, and 19 bases separated the two germline ends.

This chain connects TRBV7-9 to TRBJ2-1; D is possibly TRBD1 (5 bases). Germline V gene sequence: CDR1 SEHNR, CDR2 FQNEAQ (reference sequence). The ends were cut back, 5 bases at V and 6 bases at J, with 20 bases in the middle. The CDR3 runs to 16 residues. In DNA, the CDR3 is TGTGCCAGCAGCCTATATGGGGCTTCGTCCCGCAATGAGCAGTTCTTC. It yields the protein CASSLYGASSRNEQFF.

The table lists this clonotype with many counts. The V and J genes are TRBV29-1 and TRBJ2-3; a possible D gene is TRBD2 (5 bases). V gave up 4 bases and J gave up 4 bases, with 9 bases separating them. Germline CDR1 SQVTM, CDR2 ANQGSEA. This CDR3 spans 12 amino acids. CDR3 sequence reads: CSVVSESDTQYF. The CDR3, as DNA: TGCAGCGTTGTTAGCGAGTCAGATACGCAGTATTTT.

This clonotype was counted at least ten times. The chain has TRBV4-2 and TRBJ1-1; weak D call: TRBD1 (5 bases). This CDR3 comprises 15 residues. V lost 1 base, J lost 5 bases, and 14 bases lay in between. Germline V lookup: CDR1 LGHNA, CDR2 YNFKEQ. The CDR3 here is CASSQGHGAGTEAFF. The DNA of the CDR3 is TGTGCCAGCAGCCAAGGTCACGGGGCCGGTACTGAAGCTTTCTTT.

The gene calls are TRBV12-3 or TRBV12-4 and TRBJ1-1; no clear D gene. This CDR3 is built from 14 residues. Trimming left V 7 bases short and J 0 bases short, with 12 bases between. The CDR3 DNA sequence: TGTGCCAGCACCACTAGGGAGATGAACACTGAAGCTTTCTTT. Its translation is CASTTREMNTEAFF.

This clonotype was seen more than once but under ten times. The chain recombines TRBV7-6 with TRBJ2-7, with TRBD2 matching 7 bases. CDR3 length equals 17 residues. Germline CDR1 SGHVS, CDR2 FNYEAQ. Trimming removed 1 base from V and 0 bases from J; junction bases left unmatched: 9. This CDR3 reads CASSLGTVGGSSYEQYF. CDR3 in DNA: TGTGCCAGCAGCTTAGGGACGGTGGGGGGGAGCTCCTACGAGCAGTACTTC.

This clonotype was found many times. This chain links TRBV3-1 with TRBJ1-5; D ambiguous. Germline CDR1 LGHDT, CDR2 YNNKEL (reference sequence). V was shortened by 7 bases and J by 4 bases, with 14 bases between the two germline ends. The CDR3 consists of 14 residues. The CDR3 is CASTNGDLNQPQHF. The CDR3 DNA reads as TGTGCCAGCACCAACGGAGATTTGAATCAGCCCCAGCATTTT.

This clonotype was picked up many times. The CDR3 spells CASSQGLGGRNEQFF. In DNA, the CDR3 is TGCGCCAGCAGCCAGGGACTAGGGGGACGGAATGAGCAGTTCTTC. The gene calls are TRBV5-1 and TRBJ2-1, with TRBD2 identical over 8 bases. This CDR3 region has 15 residues. CDR1 and CDR2 (germline): SGHRS, YFSETQ. Trimming took 4 bases from V and 7 from J; bases not matched to a gene: 10.

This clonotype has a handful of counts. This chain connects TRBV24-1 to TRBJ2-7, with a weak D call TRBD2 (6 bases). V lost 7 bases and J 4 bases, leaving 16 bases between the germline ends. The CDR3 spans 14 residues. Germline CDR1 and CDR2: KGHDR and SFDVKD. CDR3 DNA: TGTGCCACCAGCGCCGGGACTCCACTTTACGAGCAGTACTTC. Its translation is CATSAGTPLYEQYF.

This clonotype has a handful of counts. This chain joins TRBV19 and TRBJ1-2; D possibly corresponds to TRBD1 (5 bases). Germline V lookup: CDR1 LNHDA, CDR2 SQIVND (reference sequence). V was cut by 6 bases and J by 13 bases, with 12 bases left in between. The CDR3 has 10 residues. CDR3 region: CASRGPAATF. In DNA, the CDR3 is TGTGCCAGTAGGGGGCCTGCCGCCACCTTC.

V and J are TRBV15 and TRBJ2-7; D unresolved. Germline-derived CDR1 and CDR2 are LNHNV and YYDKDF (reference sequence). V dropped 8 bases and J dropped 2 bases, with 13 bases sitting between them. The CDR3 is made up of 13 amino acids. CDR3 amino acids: CATQGPRAYEQYF. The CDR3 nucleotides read TGTGCCACCCAAGGTCCGAGAGCCTACGAGCAGTACTTC.

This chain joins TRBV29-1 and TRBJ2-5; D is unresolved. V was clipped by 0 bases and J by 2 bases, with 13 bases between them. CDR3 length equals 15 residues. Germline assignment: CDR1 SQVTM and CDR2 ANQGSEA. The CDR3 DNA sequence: TGCAGCGTTGAAGATGGGCAACCGACACAAGAGACCCAGTACTTC. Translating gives CSVEDGQPTQETQYF. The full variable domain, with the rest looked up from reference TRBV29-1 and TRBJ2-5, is SAVISQKPSRDICQRGTSLTIQCQVDSQVTMMFWYRQQPGQSLTLIATANQGSEATYESGFVIDKFPISRPNLTFSTLTVSNMSPEDSSIYLCSVEDGQPTQETQYFGPGTRLLVL.

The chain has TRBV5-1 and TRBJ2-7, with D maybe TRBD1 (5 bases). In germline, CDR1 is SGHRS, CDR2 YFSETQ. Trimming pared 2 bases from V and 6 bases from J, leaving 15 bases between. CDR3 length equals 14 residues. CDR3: CASSLNIRVGEQYF. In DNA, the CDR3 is TGCGCCAGCAGCTTAAACATCAGGGTCGGCGAGCAGTACTTC.

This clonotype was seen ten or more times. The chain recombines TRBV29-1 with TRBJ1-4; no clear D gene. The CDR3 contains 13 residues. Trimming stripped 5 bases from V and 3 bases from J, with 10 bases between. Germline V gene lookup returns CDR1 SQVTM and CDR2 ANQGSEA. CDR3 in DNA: TGCAGCGTTCAAGGGTTCTCTAATGAAAAACTGTTTTTT. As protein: CSVQGFSNEKLFF.

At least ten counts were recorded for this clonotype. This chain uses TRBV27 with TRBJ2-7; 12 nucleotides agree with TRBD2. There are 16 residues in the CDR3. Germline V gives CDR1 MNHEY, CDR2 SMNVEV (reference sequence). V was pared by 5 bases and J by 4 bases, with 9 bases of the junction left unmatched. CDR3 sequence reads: CASSTYSGTSGYEQYF. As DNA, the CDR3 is TGTGCCAGCAGTACCTATTCCGGGACTAGCGGGTACGAGCAGTACTTC.